These T cell receptor beta chains were read from a single sample in a study of regulatory T cells in long-lasting Graves disease. In TCRdb, the multiplex PCR reads were re-called with MiXCR into one record per CDR3 protein. Of under 450,000 distinct CDR3 sequences listed, around 22% are singletons. The material was peripheral blood mononuclear cells (PBMCs), obtained when the disease was refractory, from a patient treated with antithyroid drugs. The receptors were gathered from a female donor with Graves disease. Both conserved end residues are trimmed from each CDR3.

V gene,CDR3 protein
TRBV24-1,ATSDSARSAQPQH
TRBV7-2,ASSLKGPRDNEQF
TRBV6-5,ASSYRREEEQY
TRBV6-1,ASRKLSNTEAF
TRBV30,AWSTRVDTEAF
TRBV27,ASSQTGNYEQY
TRBV5-1,ASSWGGSTNEKLF
TRBV9,ASSRGQNTEAF
TRBV15,ATSRDAQRQETQY
TRBV29-1,SAGGGAGFYEQY
TRBV10-3,AIRGGDEKLF
TRBV6-1,ASSSPDRQVGEPQH